The 15 T cell receptor beta chains below all came from one sample that was sequenced in a study of blood T cells in healthy people across ages. The authors ran a second PCR of roughly 7 to 11 cycles using a sample-barcoded 5' primer and a J-beta primer mix. TCRdb analysed the 5' RACE reads with MiXCR anew, one entry per CDR3 protein. This table holds 650,000 to 950,000 distinct CDR3 sequences, around 45% found once. The specimen was blood. The source of these receptors is a man between 60 and 75 years old in good health.

CDR3 amino acids: CAISDHSSYNEQYF. The CDR3 DNA is TGTGCCATCAGTGACCACAGCTCCTACAATGAGCAGTACTTC. The rearrangement joins TRBV10-3 to TRBJ2-1; D call uncertain. The J call is doubtful: the DNA matches TRBJ2-7 better. Per germline, CDR1 ENHRY and CDR2 SYGVKD. The CDR3 is 14 residues long.

This chain joins TRBV9 and TRBJ1-1; D is unresolved. V dropped 3 bases and J dropped 1 base, with 10 bases sitting between them. This CDR3 has 14 amino acids. The germline gives CDR1 SGDLS, CDR2 YYNGEE. The CDR3 DNA sequence: TGTGCCAGCAGCGCGGGGATCACGAACACTGAAGCTTTCTTT. Residues: CASSAGITNTEAFF.

There are a few counts of this clonotype. J is TRBJ2-5 and V is TRBV24-1; 10 nucleotides agree with TRBD1. Per the germline V gene, CDR1 is KGHDR and CDR2 is SFDVKD. The CDR3 spans 14 residues. The V segment lost 7 bases and the J segment 5 bases; nucleotides outside the gene matches: 6. The CDR3 DNA is TGTGCCACCAGCGACAGGGGGCGGCTTGAGACCCAGTACTTC. It is translated as CATSDRGRLETQYF.

The chain recombines TRBV11-3 with TRBJ2-7, with D perhaps matching TRBD1 (7 bases). The V end was cut by 0 bases, the J end by 2 bases, with 14 bases between. The germline V gene encodes CDR1 SGHNT and CDR2 YENEEA. This CDR3 is built from 16 residues. CDR3 region: CASSLDRGTATYEQYF. The CDR3, as DNA: TGTGCCAGCAGCTTAGATCGCGGGACAGCAACCTACGAGCAGTACTTC. The full variable domain, rest sourced from reference TRBV11-3 and TRBJ2-7, is EAGVVQSPRYKIIEKKQPVAFWCNPISGHNTLYWYLQNLGQGPELLIRYENEEAVDDSQLPKDRFSAERLKGVDSTLKIQPAELGDSAVYLCASSLDRGTATYEQYFGPGTRLTVT.

V gene TRBV7-8 combines with J gene TRBJ2-1; TRBD1 or TRBD2 may be the D gene (5 bases each). Germline-derived CDR1 and CDR2 are SGHVS and FQNEAQ. CDR3 length: 13 amino acids. V lost 5 bases and J lost 15, with 20 bases in between. Written as DNA, the CDR3 is TGTGCCAGCAGCGACTACCAGGGTTTCCGTCCGTTCTTC. It encodes CASSDYQGFRPFF. The whole variable domain, filled in from reference TRBV7-8 and TRBJ2-1, reads GAGVSQSPRYKVAKRGQDVALRCDPISGHVSLFWYQQALGQGPEFLTYFQNEAQLDKSGLPSDRFFAERPEGSVSTLKIQRTQQEDSAVYLCASSDYQGFRPFFGPGTRLTVL.

The chain has TRBV11-2 and TRBJ1-5; no reliable D call. V was shortened by 5 bases and J by 7 bases, with 12 bases between the two germline ends. This CDR3 is 13 amino acids long. Germline loops: CDR1 SGHAT, CDR2 FQNNGV. CDR3 in DNA: TGTGCCAGCAGCCACGAGGGCAGCCAGCCCCAGCATTTT. This sequence encodes CASSHEGSQPQHF. Full variable domain (missing parts from reference TRBV11-2 and TRBJ1-5): EAGVAQSPRYKIIEKRQSVAFWCNPISGHATLYWYQQILGQGPKLLIQFQNNGVVDDSQLPKDRFSAERLKGVDSTLKIQPAKLEDSAVYLCASSHEGSQPQHFGDGTRLSIL.

V is TRBV12-3 or TRBV12-4 and J is TRBJ2-5, with D perhaps matching TRBD1 (6 bases). V was cut by 8 bases and J by 11 bases, with 21 bases left in between. The CDR3 runs 13 residues. For the CDR3, the DNA is TGTGCCAGCGCAGGGGTTACCCACAATGAGCAGTACTTC. This encodes CASAGVTHNEQYF.

This clonotype has a handful of counts. This chain links TRBV18 with TRBJ2-5; D is possibly TRBD2 (6 bases). From germline, CDR1 is KGHSH and CDR2 LQKENI. V shed 3 bases and J shed 9 bases, with 17 bases lying between them. The CDR3 is 14 residues long. The CDR3 nucleotides read TGTGCCAGCTCACCTTTAGGGGATGGAGGGGCCCAGTACTTC. Its translation is CASSPLGDGGAQYF. Using reference TRBV18 and TRBJ2-5 for the parts outside the CDR3, the full variable domain is NAGVMQNPRHLVRRRGQEARLRCSPMKGHSHVYWYRQLPEEGLKFMVYLQKENIIDESGMPKERFSAEFPKEGPSILRIQQVVRGDSAAYFCASSPLGDGGAQYFGPGTRLLVL.

As DNA, the CDR3 is TGTGCCAGCAGCTCAGTACAGGCCTACGAGCAGTACTTC. Translated: CASSSVQAYEQYF. The rearrangement links TRBV13 to TRBJ2-7; weak D call: TRBD1 (5 bases). Germline CDR1 is PRHDT and CDR2 is FYEKMQ (reference sequence). With 4 bases removed from V and 2 bases from J, the gap between germline ends came to 9 bases. There are 13 residues in the CDR3.

The genes are TRBV12-3 or TRBV12-4 and TRBJ1-5; no definite D call. V was trimmed by 2 bases and J by 5 bases, leaving 7 bases between them. The CDR3 spans 13 residues. The CDR3 nucleotides are TGTGCCAGCAGTTTAAGGGCCGATCAGCCCCAGCATTTT. The encoded protein is CASSLRADQPQHF.

The chain combines TRBV4-3 with TRBJ2-7; 9 positions agree with TRBD1. CDR1 is LGHNA, CDR2 YSLEER, per germline. The CDR3 runs to 16 residues. The J segment lost 5 bases and the V segment lost 3 bases, leaving 11 bases of the junction unmatched. CDR3 nucleotide sequence: TGCGCCAGCAGCCACACCGCCGGGACAGGGCCCCACGAGCAGTACTTC. Protein: CASSHTAGTGPHEQYF.

This clonotype was recorded a few times. The chain links TRBV20-1 to TRBJ2-1; TRBD1 agrees at 7 bases. This CDR3 spans 18 amino acids. Germline CDR1 DFQATT, CDR2 SNEGSKA (reference sequence). Trimming at V came to 0 bases and at J to 6 bases, leaving 17 bases not matched to a gene. The CDR3 DNA reads as TGCAGTGCTAGAGATACTACCCCCGACAGGGATTGGGGCAATGAGCAGTTCTTC. Residues: CSARDTTPDRDWGNEQFF.

The CDR3 loop is CASSFEVNTGELFF. The DNA for the CDR3 is TGTGCCAGCAGTTTTGAGGTGAACACCGGGGAGCTGTTTTTT. This sequence joins TRBV27 and TRBJ2-2, with D unresolved. The V gene's germline CDR1 is MNHEY and CDR2 SMNVEV (reference sequence). The V and J ends lost 3 bases and 1 base respectively, with 6 bases between them. The CDR3 has 14 residues.

This clonotype occurred many times. This rearrangement joins TRBV10-3 to TRBJ2-7; 10 nucleotides line up with TRBD1. The germline CDR1 and CDR2 sequences are ENHRY and SYGVKD. V lost 3 bases and J lost 3; bases outside the gene matches: 11. The CDR3 extends over 17 amino acids. The CDR3 loop reads CAISDRDRGFNRYEQYF. The CDR3 bases are TGTGCCATCAGTGACAGGGACAGGGGCTTCAATCGCTACGAGCAGTACTTC.

The chain recombines TRBV6-1 with TRBJ1-2; TRBD1 might be the D (6 bases). CDR1 and CDR2 from the germline V gene are MNHNS and SASEGT. The CDR3 has 13 amino acids. With 2 bases removed from V and 8 bases from J, the gap between germline ends came to 12 bases. The CDR3 region is CASSEYQGHGYTF. CDR3 nucleotide sequence: TGTGCCAGCAGTGAATATCAGGGGCACGGCTACACCTTC.